The 24 T cell receptor beta chains below were found in one sample sequenced in a study of blood T cell repertoires in COVID-19. This table comes from immunoSEQ multiplex PCR, and its TCRdb copy is limited to in-frame clones, with some not included. The sample includes about 60,000 clones, approximately 80% of them seen just once. Sequencing was carried out using peripheral blood. The source is a woman of 80 years or more with acute or convalescent COVID-19.

This clone was counted once. V is TRBV28 and J is TRBJ2-7; the match to TRBD1 covers 8 bases. This CDR3 has 14 amino acids. The germline gives CDR1 MDHEN, CDR2 SYDVKM. The junction had 2 bases not matched to a gene; V was cut back by 4 bases and J by 0 bases. The CDR3 sequence is CASSYTGGSYEQYF. CDR3 DNA sequence: TGTGCCAGCAGTTATACAGGGGGCTCCTACGAGCAGTACTTC.

This clone has a handful of counts. A junction boundary mismatches the germline segment, possibly from a read error. The chain uses TRBV27 and TRBJ1-2; D is ambiguous. The germline V gene has CDR1 MNHEY and CDR2 SMNVEV (reference sequence). CDR3 length: 10 residues. The CDR3 sequence: CPRDPTLQAF. CDR3 in DNA: TGTCCTCGTGACCCAACCCTTCAGGCCTTC.

The chain has TRBV5-4 and TRBJ1-1, with D perhaps matching TRBD1 (6 bases). Germline CDR1 SGHNT, CDR2 YYREEE (reference sequence). V was shortened by 4 bases and J by 0 bases, with 13 bases between the two germline ends. The CDR3 is 15 amino acids. The CDR3 nucleotides are TGTGCCAGCAGCCGGGGGGGGGCTATGAACACTGAAGCTTTCTTT. Protein: CASSRGGAMNTEAFF.

This chain connects TRBV28 to TRBJ2-7; 8 nucleotides line up with TRBD2. This CDR3 comprises 15 residues. The trim removed 3 bases at V and 6 bases at J, leaving 10 bases unmatched. The V gene's germline CDR1 is MDHEN and CDR2 SYDVKM. This CDR3 is CASSLGGRTSAEQYF. The CDR3 coding sequence is TGTGCCAGCAGTTTGGGCGGGAGGACTTCGGCCGAGCAGTACTTC.

This sequence joins TRBV7-9 and TRBJ1-1; weak D call: TRBD1 (5 bases). This CDR3 region has 15 residues. CDR1 is SEHNR, CDR2 FQNEAQ, per germline (reference sequence). V was trimmed by 4 bases and J by 3 bases, leaving 15 bases between them. The CDR3 here is CASSSGRTWDTEAFF. DNA for the CDR3: TGTGCCAGCAGCTCCGGACGGACATGGGACACTGAAGCTTTCTTT.

This clone was seen many times. The chain has TRBV11-1 and TRBJ2-1; TRBD2 matches at 7 bases. Germline CDR1 SGHAT, CDR2 FQDESV (reference sequence). This CDR3 region has 15 residues. V shed 0 bases and J 10 bases; nucleotides not matched to a gene: 9. CDR3 protein: CASSLALGGVREQFF. The CDR3 nucleotides read TGTGCCAGCAGCTTAGCGCTTGGGGGGGTACGAGAGCAGTTCTTC.

This clone was seen more than once but under ten times. Mismatch with germline at one junction end may stem from a read error. The DNA of the CDR3 is TGTGCCAGCAGCGAAGGCGTTAGCGGGGGGCAAGAGACCCAGTACTTC. This translates into CASSEGVSGGQETQYF. The V call is TRBV6-1, the J call TRBJ2-5, with 10 nucleotides matching TRBD2. This CDR3 is 16 amino acids long. The germline V gene encodes CDR1 MNHNS and CDR2 SASEGT.

The V and J genes are TRBV18 and TRBJ2-7; 8 bases are a match to TRBD1. The CDR3 has 14 residues. V shed 3 bases, J shed 6 bases, and the junction held 7 bases outside the gene matches. Germline-derived CDR1 and CDR2 are KGHSH and LQKENI. CDR3 DNA: TGTGCCAGCTCACCCGACAGGGGTACCTCCGAGCAGTACTTC. This codes for CASSPDRGTSEQYF.

This clone was counted only a few times. The rearrangement uses TRBV19 and TRBJ1-3; no reliable D call. The CDR3 has 15 residues. The V end was cut by 1 base, the J end by 0 bases, with 7 bases between. Germline V gene lookup returns CDR1 LNHDA and CDR2 SQIVND (reference sequence). The CDR3 reads CASSIGANSGNTIYF. DNA for the CDR3: TGTGCCAGTAGTATAGGCGCAAACTCTGGAAACACCATATATTTT. Full variable domain (remainder filled in from reference TRBV19 and TRBJ1-3): DGGITQSPKYLFRKEGQNVTLSCEQNLNHDAMYWYRQDPGQGLRLIYYSQIVNDFQKGDIAEGYSVSREKKESFPLTVTSAQKNPTAFYLCASSIGANSGNTIYFGEGSWLTVV.

This rearrangement joins TRBV4-1 to TRBJ1-2; D gene ambiguous. The V gene's germline CDR1 is MGHRA and CDR2 YSYEKL. V dropped 0 bases and J dropped 8 bases, with 13 bases sitting between them. This CDR3 has 14 amino acids. CDR3 sequence: CASSQDGAGVGYTF. The CDR3 nucleotides are TGCGCCAGCAGCCAAGATGGCGCAGGTGTCGGCTACACCTTC.

The genes are TRBV27 and TRBJ2-2; 9 positions match TRBD1. The CDR3 consists of 16 residues. Trimming cost V 5 bases and J 2 bases; bases outside gene matches: 6. CDR1 MNHEY and CDR2 SMNVEV come from the germline V gene (reference sequence). CDR3: CASSPQGAFNTGELFF. CDR3 sequence (DNA): TGTGCCAGCAGTCCACAGGGGGCCTTTAACACCGGGGAGCTGTTTTTT.

The chain is built from TRBV3-1 (or the pseudogene TRBV3-2) and TRBJ2-1, with D possibly being TRBD2 (5 bases). CDR3 length equals 18 residues. V was cut by 1 base and J by 0 bases, with 16 bases left in between. Germline values: CDR1 LGHDT, CDR2 YNNKEL (reference sequence). CDR3 sequence: CASSQGRSSVSSYNEQFF. The CDR3 region has the DNA TGTGCCAGCAGCCAAGGCCGAAGTAGCGTGAGCTCCTACAATGAGCAGTTCTTC.

A few counts support this clone. V is TRBV7-8 and J is TRBJ1-2; 10 bases align to TRBD1. The length of the CDR3 is 15 residues. Trimming cost V 5 bases and J 2 bases; bases outside gene matches: 5. In germline, CDR1 is SGHVS, CDR2 FQNEAQ. DNA for the CDR3: TGTGCCAGCAGCGGGGGGGGACAGGGGAACTATGGCTACACCTTC. Its protein product is CASSGGGQGNYGYTF.

This clone has just a few counts. J is TRBJ1-4 and V is TRBV19, with D possibly matching TRBD1 (5 bases). Trimming took off 8 bases at V and 3 bases at J, with 16 bases between the two ends. This CDR3 region has 15 residues. CDR1 is LNHDA, CDR2 SQIVND, per germline (reference sequence). CDR3 nucleotide sequence: TGTGCCAGTTCCAACCCAGGGTTTGCTAATGAAAAACTGTTTTTT. Translating gives CASSNPGFANEKLFF.

The chain carries TRBV7-3 and TRBJ2-3, with TRBD2 identical over 16 bases. The CDR3 length is 17 residues. V lost 5 bases to trimming and J lost 5 bases; unmatched junction nucleotides: 7. Per germline, CDR1 SGHTA and CDR2 FQGTGA. The CDR3 DNA sequence: TGTGCCAGCAGCGAGGGACTAGCGGGAGGGTTCGGAGATACGCAGTATTTT. Protein: CASSEGLAGGFGDTQYF.

This chain links TRBV7-9 with TRBJ2-7; TRBD2 matches at 9 bases. The CDR3 covers 14 residues. CDR1 is SEHNR and CDR2 is FQNEAQ in the germline V gene (reference sequence). J gave up 2 bases and V 5 bases, and 4 bases lay outside the gene matches. The CDR3 here is CASSPGTSTYEQYF. The CDR3 nucleotides are TGTGCCAGCAGCCCTGGGACTAGCACCTACGAGCAGTACTTC.

V usage is TRBV3-1 (or the pseudogene TRBV3-2) and J usage is TRBJ1-6, with 7 bases lining up with TRBD1. The junction had 2 bases not matched to a gene; V was cut back by 4 bases and J by 5 bases. The CDR3 contains 14 residues. CDR1 is LGHDT and CDR2 is YNNKEL in the germline V gene (reference sequence). The CDR3 nucleotides are TGTGCCAGCAGCCTGGGACAGAATAATTCACCCCTCCACTTT. Its protein is CASSLGQNNSPLHF.

V and J are TRBV5-5 and TRBJ2-3, with D maybe TRBD1 (8 bases). Trimming took off 4 bases at V and 1 base at J, with 22 bases between the two ends. Germline CDR1 reads SGHKS; CDR2 reads YYEKEE (reference sequence). The CDR3 is made up of 18 amino acids. CDR3 sequence: CASSPTGARGGGTDTQYF. The CDR3 DNA is TGTGCCAGCAGCCCGACAGGGGCCAGGGGAGGGGGCACAGATACGCAGTATTTT.

The CDR3 region has the DNA TGTGCCAGCAGTACGACAGGGGGAGGTCAGCCCCAGCATTTT. Translating gives CASSTTGGGQPQHF. This rearrangement joins TRBV6-5 to TRBJ1-5; 9 nucleotides line up with TRBD1. The CDR3 loop spans 14 amino acids. Germline V lookup: CDR1 MNHEY, CDR2 SVGAGI. The trim removed 5 bases at V and 6 bases at J, leaving 5 bases unmatched.

J is TRBJ1-2 and V is TRBV28, with no clear D. V was cut by 6 bases and J by 8 bases, with 10 bases left in between. The CDR3 has 11 amino acids. Germline-derived CDR1 and CDR2 are MDHEN and SYDVKM. The CDR3 sequence is CASRGLGGYTF. In DNA form, the CDR3 reads TGTGCCAGCAGGGGCCTCGGAGGCTACACCTTC.

This clone was seen a single time. The chain combines TRBV27 with TRBJ2-7; possibly TRBD2 for D (7 bases). The ends were cut back, 5 bases at V and 7 bases at J, with 21 bases in the middle. The CDR3 runs to 15 residues. Germline-derived CDR1 and CDR2 are MNHEY and SMNVEV (reference sequence). CDR3 protein: CASSPLRAGTREQYF. CDR3 coding DNA: TGTGCCAGCAGTCCCCTCCGAGCGGGGACAAGGGAGCAGTACTTC.

This chain links TRBV19 with TRBJ2-2; D perhaps matches TRBD2 (5 bases). From germline, CDR1 is LNHDA and CDR2 SQIVND (reference sequence). The ends were cut back, 4 bases at V and 4 bases at J, with 10 bases in the middle. The length of the CDR3 is 14 residues. The CDR3 DNA reads TGTGCCAGTAGTAGTCGAGGGAGCACCGGGGAGCTGTTTTTT. Its translation is CASSSRGSTGELFF.

The chain's CDR3 is CASSLQTGANEKLFF. The CDR3 coding sequence is TGTGCCAGCAGCTTACAAACAGGGGCTAATGAAAAACTGTTTTTT. V and J are TRBV7-9 and TRBJ1-4, with 7 positions matching TRBD1. The germline gives CDR1 SEHNR, CDR2 FQNEAQ (reference sequence). The CDR3 runs 15 residues. V was clipped by 2 bases and J by 3 bases; unmatched bases: 3.

The rearrangement joins TRBV30 to TRBJ1-3, with D tentatively TRBD1 (6 bases). Deletions cut 2 bases from V and 3 bases from J, with 14 bases between. The CDR3 covers 15 residues. Germline V gene data show CDR1 as GTSNPN and CDR2 as SVGIG (reference sequence). The CDR3 DNA reads TGTGCCTGGAGTAGGGGGACCCCTTATGGAAACACCATATATTTT. Amino acids: CAWSRGTPYGNTIYF.